The rows below give T cell receptor beta chains drawn from one sample of a study of blood T cell repertoires in COVID-19. Libraries were prepared by immunoSEQ multiplex PCR; TCRdb keeps only in-frame clonotypes and omits some of them. The table includes approximately 200,000 clones, around 84% detected once. The sequencing sample was made of peripheral blood. All receptors derive from a woman older than 75 with COVID-19, enrolled during active disease. Each CDR3 is given with its conserved first and last residue. The D gene is left open where the match is weak. Rows may omit the clone size; those that give it use once, few, many or a size class.

j_call cdr3_length clone_size d_call v_call cdr3_nt cdr3_aa
TRBJ2-2 15 . . TRBV2 TGTGCCAGCAGTGCGCAACAGGGACGCACCGGGGAGCTGTTTTTT CASSAQQGRTGELFF
TRBJ2-3 15 once TRBD2 TRBV11-2 TGTGCCAGCAGCTTTCCTAGCGGGGGCACAGATACGCAGTATTTT CASSFPSGGTDTQYF
TRBJ1-5 14 . . TRBV4-2 TGTGCCAGCAGCCCGGTGAGCGACAATCAGCCCCAGCATTTT CASSPVSDNQPQHF
TRBJ1-5 14 few . TRBV2 TGTGCCAGCACTCCTCGCGGGCCAAATCAGCCCCAGCATTTT CASTPRGPNQPQHF
TRBJ1-3 14 . . TRBV9 TGTGCCAGCAGCGTAGGGGGAGGGGTGGACACCATATATTTT CASSVGGGVDTIYF
TRBJ1-1 14 . . TRBV3-1/TRBV3-2 TGTGCCAGCAGCCTATCTCGGCAGGGGATAGAAGCTTTCTTT CASSLSRQGIEAFF
TRBJ2-1 16 . TRBD1 TRBV9 TGTGCCAGCAGCAACCTCAGAGGGGGCCTCTACAATGAGCAGTTCTTC CASSNLRGGLYNEQFF
TRBJ1-3 16 . . TRBV6-1 TGTGCCAGCAGTGAAGCGCCTCCGAGCGGAGGAAACACCATATATTTT CASSEAPPSGGNTIYF
TRBJ1-1 15 few . TRBV28 TGTGCCAGCAGTGGTCCCGGGACTAGGGACACTGAAGCTTTCTTT CASSGPGTRDTEAFF
TRBJ1-2 11 once . TRBV20-1 TGCAGTATCTCCACAGGGAGTGGCTACACCTTC CSISTGSGYTF
TRBJ2-1 17 . . TRBV5-6 TGTGCCAGCAGCCGCTCAGGGTCCTCAAGCTCCTACAATGAGCAGTTCTTC CASSRSGSSSSYNEQFF
TRBJ2-1 15 . . TRBV28 TGTGCCAGCACCCTAGACAGCCTAACCTACAATGAGCAGTTCTTC CASTLDSLTYNEQFF
TRBJ2-5 16 few . TRBV19 TGTGCCAGTAGCCCCCGGTACGCACTATTTAAAGAGACCCAGTACTTC CASSPRYALFKETQYF
TRBJ2-6 15 . . TRBV4-1 TGCGCCAGCAGCCAAGAACTCGCCGGGGCCAACGTCCTGACTTTC CASSQELAGANVLTF